The sequence of this T cell receptor beta chain was determined in a study of blood T cell repertoires in COVID-19. For the study at large: Both acute and convalescent COVID-19 samples were obtained from the United States, Italy and Spain.

Sequencing was performed with immunoSEQ multiplex PCR; in TCRdb, only in-frame clones are kept and a portion is missing. The data show around 300,000 clones, around 83% seen once. This clone was counted once. V shed 3 bases, J shed 3 bases, and the junction held 3 bases outside the gene matches. There are 15 residues in the CDR3. CDR1 is SNHLY, CDR2 FYNNEI, per germline. The specimen sequenced was peripheral blood. The sequence was obtained from a man under 40 with active or convalescent COVID-19. The rearrangement links TRBV2 to TRBJ2-2; 8 nucleotides agree with TRBD2. CDR3 nucleotides: TGTGCCAGCAGTGACCAGCGGGAGTACACCGGGGAGCTGTTTTTT. It is translated as CASSDQREYTGELFF.